A selection of T cell receptor beta chains follows, all from one sample in a study of blood T cell repertoires in COVID-19. Clones were read by immunoSEQ multiplex PCR, and TCRdb kept only the in-frame ones, dropping some. The sample comprises roughly 150,000 clones, 85% to 90% of which are singletons, and approximately 3% rests with the top ten. The sequenced material came from peripheral blood. Receptor source: a woman aged 60 to 75 with active COVID-19. CDR3s include the opening cysteine and the closing phenylalanine or tryptophan. The D gene is left open where the match is weak.

j_call: TRBJ2-3; d_call: .; v_call: TRBV20-1; cdr3_nt: TGCAGTGCTCCGCGGACAGATACGCAGTATTTT; cdr3_aa: CSAPRTDTQYF
j_call: TRBJ1-1; d_call: TRBD1; v_call: TRBV7-9; cdr3_nt: TGTGCCAGCGGACAGGGGAGAGATACTGAAGCTTTCTTT; cdr3_aa: CASGQGRDTEAFF
j_call: TRBJ1-4; d_call: .; v_call: TRBV5-1; cdr3_nt: TGCGCCAGCAGTCCCCTCTTACCAGGGCCTGAAAAACTGTTTTTT; cdr3_aa: CASSPLLPGPEKLFF
j_call: TRBJ2-1; d_call: TRBD2; v_call: TRBV3-1/TRBV3-2; cdr3_nt: TGTGCCAGCAGCCAGACTAGCAGGTTTGAGCAGTTCTTC; cdr3_aa: CASSQTSRFEQFF
j_call: TRBJ2-3; d_call: .; v_call: TRBV11-2; cdr3_nt: TGTGCCAGCAGACCCAGCACACAGCGGACTAGCACAGATACGCAGTATTTT; cdr3_aa: CASRPSTQRTSTDTQYF
j_call: TRBJ2-6; d_call: .; v_call: TRBV28; cdr3_nt: TGTGCCAGCAGTTCCGGCAGGCAATACTCTGGGGCCAACGTCCTGACTTTC; cdr3_aa: CASSSGRQYSGANVLTF
j_call: TRBJ2-7; d_call: TRBD1; v_call: TRBV28; cdr3_nt: TGTGCCAGCAATGTGGGGGGACAGGGTTGGTTTTGGGAGCAGTACTTC; cdr3_aa: CASNVGGQGWFWEQYF
j_call: TRBJ2-1; d_call: .; v_call: TRBV18; cdr3_nt: TGTGCCAGCTCACCAGCAGGGTTGAATGAGCAGTTCTTC; cdr3_aa: CASSPAGLNEQFF
j_call: TRBJ1-5; d_call: .; v_call: TRBV6-2/TRBV6-3; cdr3_nt: TGTGCCAGCAGTTACCTCCGGGGAAAAGGTCAGCCCCAGCATTTT; cdr3_aa: CASSYLRGKGQPQHF
j_call: TRBJ1-2; d_call: TRBD1; v_call: TRBV7-9; cdr3_nt: TGTGCCAGCAGCTTGCCCGGACAGGGGACCTATGGCTACACCTTC; cdr3_aa: CASSLPGQGTYGYTF